The TCR beta chain described here comes from a study of human T cells and chemical hapten exposure. At the level of the study: Across the whole study, which lasted around six months, patients were given diphenylcyclopropenone on the scalp once a week. Study-wide results and limits: Healthy people's immune response may differ from that of the donors, who had alopecia.

The library put unique molecular identifiers onto individual cDNA molecules. Original methodology: A per-sample median of about 100,000 TCRs was observed, with counts ranging from about 23,224 to 700,000. TCRdb reprocessed the RACE reads with MiXCR, giving one entry per CDR3 protein. The V and J calls were not made by the authors but by TCRdb's processing. Of around 380,000 distinct CDR3 sequences listed, 5.5% are singletons. This clonotype was detected only a few times. The antigen remains undetermined. Germline CDR1 and CDR2: KGHSH and LQKENI. The CDR3 consists of 11 residues. Deletions cut 2 bases from V and 8 bases from J, with 4 bases between. Specified time point: pre-sensitization, week 0. Treatment indicated: therapeutic diphenylcyclopropenone sensitization with weekly scalp DPC.

This sequence joins TRBV18 and TRBJ2-1; the D is unclear. The clonotype originates from a woman younger than 30 with alopecia areata. Some clones in this sample may be carry-over from other donors' samples. The sample consisted of whole blood, taken in connection with sensitization to the hapten diphenylcyclopropenone (DPC). The CDR3 loop is CASSPKDEQFF. The CDR3 bases are TGTGCCAGCTCACCAAAGGATGAGCAGTTCTTC. Variable domain in full (rest from reference TRBV18 and TRBJ2-1): NAGVMQNPRHLVRRRGQEARLRCSPMKGHSHVYWYRQLPEEGLKFMVYLQKENIIDESGMPKERFSAEFPKEGPSILRIQQVVRGDSAAYFCASSPKDEQFFGPGTRLTVL.